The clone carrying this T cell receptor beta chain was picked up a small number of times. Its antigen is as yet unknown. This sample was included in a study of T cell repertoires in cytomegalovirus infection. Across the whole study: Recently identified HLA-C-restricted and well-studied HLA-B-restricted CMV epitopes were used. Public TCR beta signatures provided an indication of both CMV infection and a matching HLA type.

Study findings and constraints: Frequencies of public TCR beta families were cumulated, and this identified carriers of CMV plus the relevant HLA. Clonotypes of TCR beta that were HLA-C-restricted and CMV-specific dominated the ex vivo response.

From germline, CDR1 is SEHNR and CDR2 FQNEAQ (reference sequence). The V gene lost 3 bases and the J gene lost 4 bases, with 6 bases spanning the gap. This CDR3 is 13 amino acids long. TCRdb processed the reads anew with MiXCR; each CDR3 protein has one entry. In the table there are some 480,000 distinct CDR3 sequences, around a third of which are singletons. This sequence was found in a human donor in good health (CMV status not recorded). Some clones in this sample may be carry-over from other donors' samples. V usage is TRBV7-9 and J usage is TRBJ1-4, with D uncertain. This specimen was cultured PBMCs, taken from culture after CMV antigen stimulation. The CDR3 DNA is TGTGCCAGCAGCTTCTTCTTTAATGAAAAACTGTTTTTT. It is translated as CASSFFFNEKLFF.